This T cell receptor beta chain was recovered during a study of blood T cell repertoires in COVID-19. The wider study: The United States, Italy and Spain provided the acute and convalescent COVID-19 samples.

CDR1 and CDR2 (germline): SGHTA, FQGNSA. The V and J ends lost 4 bases and 6 bases, in that order; junction bases with no gene match: 7. The CDR3 sequence is 16 residues long. Seattle patients were enrolled during active infection and followed longitudinally. Original data processing: It was from reference gene primer amplification that nucleated cell counts were estimated. This table comes from immunoSEQ multiplex PCR, and its TCRdb copy is limited to in-frame clones, with some not included. V and J calls plus clone size are reproduced from that table; the DNA served to infer D and trimming. The sample consists of about 46,000 clones, 70% to 90% of them appearing once.

Input material: peripheral blood. This chain links TRBV7-2 with TRBJ2-2; 11 bases are a match to TRBD1. This sequence was found in a woman of 80 years or more with COVID-19, enrolled during active disease. The CDR3 is CASSSRTGGMAGELFF. CDR3 coding DNA: TGTGCCAGCAGCTCCCGGACAGGGGGCATGGCCGGGGAGCTGTTTTTT.